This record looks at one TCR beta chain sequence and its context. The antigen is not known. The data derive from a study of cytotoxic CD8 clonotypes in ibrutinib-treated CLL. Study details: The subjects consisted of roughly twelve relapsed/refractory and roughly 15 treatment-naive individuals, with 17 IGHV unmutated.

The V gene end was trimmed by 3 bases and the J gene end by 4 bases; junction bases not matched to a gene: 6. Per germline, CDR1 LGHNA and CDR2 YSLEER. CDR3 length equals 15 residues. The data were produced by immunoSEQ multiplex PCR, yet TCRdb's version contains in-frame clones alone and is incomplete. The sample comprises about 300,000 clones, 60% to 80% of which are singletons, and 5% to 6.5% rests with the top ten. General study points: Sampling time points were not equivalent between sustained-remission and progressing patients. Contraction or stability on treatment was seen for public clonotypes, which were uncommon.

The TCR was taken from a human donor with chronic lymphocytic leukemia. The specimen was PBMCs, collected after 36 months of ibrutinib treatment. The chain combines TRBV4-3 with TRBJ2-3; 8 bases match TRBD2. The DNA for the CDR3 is TGCGCCAGCAGCCAGGACAGCGGGAGCGCAGATACGCAGTATTTT. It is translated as CASSQDSGSADTQYF.